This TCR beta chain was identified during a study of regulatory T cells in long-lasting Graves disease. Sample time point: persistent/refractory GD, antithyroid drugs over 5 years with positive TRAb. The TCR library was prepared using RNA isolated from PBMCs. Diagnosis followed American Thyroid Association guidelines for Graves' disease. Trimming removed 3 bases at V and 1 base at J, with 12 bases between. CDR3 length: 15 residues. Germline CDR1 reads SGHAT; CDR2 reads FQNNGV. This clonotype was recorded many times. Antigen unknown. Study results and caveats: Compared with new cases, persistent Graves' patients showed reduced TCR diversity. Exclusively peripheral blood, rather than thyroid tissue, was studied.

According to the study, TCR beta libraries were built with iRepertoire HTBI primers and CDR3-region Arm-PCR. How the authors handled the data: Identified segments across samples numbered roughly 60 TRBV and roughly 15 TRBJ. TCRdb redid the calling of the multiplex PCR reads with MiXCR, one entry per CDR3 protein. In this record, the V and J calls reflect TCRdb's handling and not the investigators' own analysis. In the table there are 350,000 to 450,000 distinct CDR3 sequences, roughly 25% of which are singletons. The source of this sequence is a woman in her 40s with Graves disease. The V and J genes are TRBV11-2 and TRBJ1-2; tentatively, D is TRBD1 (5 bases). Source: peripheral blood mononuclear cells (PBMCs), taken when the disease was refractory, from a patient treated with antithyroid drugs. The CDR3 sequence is CASSFRTDINYGYTF. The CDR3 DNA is TGTGCCAGCAGCTTCCGGACGGACATTAACTATGGCTACACCTTC.